Presented here are 29 T cell receptor beta chains from one specimen sequenced in a study of post-analysis software for immune sequencing data. Study outcomes and limitations: Higher frequency in patients than in controls was seen for five TRBV segments, with TRBV5-6, TRBV5-1 and TRBV20-1 among them.

The antigens of these receptors remain unknown. Unique molecular identifiers were present in the TCR beta cDNA libraries. TCRdb analysed the PCR reads with MiXCR anew, one entry per CDR3 protein. Altogether roughly 600,000 distinct CDR3 sequences are present, roughly 47% being singletons, with the ten largest covering under 2%. Material for sequencing was blood. The receptors shown here come from a girl between 10 and 17 years old with multiple sclerosis.

V usage is TRBV6-5 and J usage is TRBJ1-1; 8 bases match TRBD1. Germline-derived CDR1 and CDR2 are MNHEY and SVGAGI. This CDR3 spans 14 amino acids. Germline trimming cut 2 bases from V and 7 bases from J; bases unmatched to any gene: 6. The CDR3 DNA is TGTGCCAGCAGTTACGGACAGGGCGTATATGAAGCTTTCTTT. Translated, it gives CASSYGQGVYEAFF.

The chain carries TRBV3-1 and TRBJ2-5; a possible D gene is TRBD2 (6 bases). Per germline, CDR1 LGHDT and CDR2 YNNKEL (reference sequence). V was trimmed by 8 bases and J by 3 bases, leaving 16 bases between them. CDR3 size: 14 residues. This CDR3 reads CASSRGASEETQYF. CDR3 bases: TGTGCCAGCTCTCGGGGTGCTAGCGAAGAGACCCAGTACTTC.

This chain links TRBV3-1 with TRBJ2-7, with a tentative D call TRBD1 (6 bases). Germline loops: CDR1 LGHDT, CDR2 YNNKEL (reference sequence). CDR3 length: 14 residues. Between the trimmed V and J ends, which lost 0 bases and 3 bases, there was a span of 9 bases. The CDR3 DNA is TGTGCCAGCAGCCAAGATGTGGGACACTACGAGCAGTACTTC. It translates to CASSQDVGHYEQYF.

This clonotype turned up a few times. The chain links TRBV27 to TRBJ2-5, with D perhaps TRBD2 (5 bases). Near its end, the DNA agrees better with TRBJ2-7, so the J call may be wrong. Germline CDR1 is MNHEY and CDR2 is SMNVEV (reference sequence). This CDR3 has 12 amino acids. The DNA for the CDR3 is TGTGCCAGCAGGGGGAGTAGTTTCGAGCAGTACTTC. Translated, it gives CASRGSSFEQYF.

The DNA of the CDR3 is TGCGCCAGCAGCCTTCTCGGGACCCAGTACAATGAGCAGTTCTTC. This codes for CASSLLGTQYNEQFF. The rearrangement uses TRBV4-1 and TRBJ2-1, with D perhaps matching TRBD1 or TRBD2 (5 bases each). The CDR3 runs to 15 residues. V lost 4 bases and J lost 4, with 14 bases in between. Germline V gene sequence: CDR1 MGHRA, CDR2 YSYEKL.

The gene calls are TRBV4-1 and TRBJ2-5; 8 positions agree with TRBD1. The V and J ends lost 4 bases and 1 base, in that order; junction bases with no gene match: 2. The CDR3 has 14 amino acids. Germline CDR1 reads MGHRA; CDR2 reads YSYEKL. CDR3 in DNA: TGCGCCAGCAGCCGGACAGGGCCCCAAGAGACCCAGTACTTC. It is translated as CASSRTGPQETQYF.

This chain connects TRBV2 to TRBJ2-5; D may match TRBD1 or TRBD2 (5 bases each). CDR1 SNHLY and CDR2 FYNNEI come from the germline V gene. The ends were cut back, 2 bases at V and 12 bases at J, with 16 bases in the middle. CDR3 length: 13 residues. CDR3 residues: CASSERDGALEYF. CDR3 nucleotide sequence: TGTGCCAGCAGTGAAAGGGACGGTGCGTTGGAGTACTTC.

The chain recombines TRBV11-2 with TRBJ2-3; D is uncertain. From germline, CDR1 is SGHAT and CDR2 FQNNGV. Trimming removed 7 bases at V and 3 bases at J, with 8 bases between. This CDR3 has 12 residues. The CDR3 region has the DNA TGTGCCAGCACTCAAGGAACAGATACGCAGTATTTT. This translates into CASTQGTDTQYF.

With regard to this clonotype: Sequence at one end of the junction differs from germline and may be a read error. V and J are TRBV6-1 and TRBJ2-7, with 8 bases aligning to TRBD1. CDR1 and CDR2 (germline): MNHNS, SASEGT. This CDR3 contains 15 residues. CDR3 nucleotide sequence: TGTGCCAGCAGAGACCCAGGACAGGGCTACTACGAGCGGTACTTC. As protein: CASRDPGQGYYERYF.

This clonotype appeared a few times. In nucleotides, the CDR3 is TGCAGCGTACAGGGGTCTTCGAACACTGAAGCTTTCTTT. Protein product: CSVQGSSNTEAFF. This sequence joins TRBV29-1 and TRBJ1-1; TRBD1 matches at 7 bases. CDR1 is SQVTM, CDR2 ANQGSEA, per germline. The CDR3 loop spans 13 amino acids. Trimming removed 6 bases from V and 1 base from J; junction bases left unmatched: 5. Looking up the rest from reference TRBV29-1 and TRBJ1-1 gives the full variable domain: SAVISQKPSRDICQRGTSLTIQCQVDSQVTMMFWYRQQPGQSLTLIATANQGSEATYESGFVIDKFPISRPNLTFSTLTVSNMSPEDSSIYLCSVQGSSNTEAFFGQGTRLTVV.

This clonotype was observed at least ten times. The V and J genes are TRBV10-3 and TRBJ2-3; 9 bases map to TRBD1. From germline, CDR1 is ENHRY and CDR2 SYGVKD. CDR3 length equals 13 residues. Unmatched junction bases numbered 3, after V lost 8 bases and J lost 3 bases. CDR3 amino acids: CAIGGQGTDTQYF. CDR3 bases: TGTGCCATCGGGGGACAGGGAACAGATACGCAGTATTTT.

Note on this clonotype: Relative to the germline gene, one junction end is altered; a read error may explain this. The rearrangement joins TRBV5-1 to TRBJ2-1, with no clear D. Germline V gives CDR1 SGHRS, CDR2 YFSETQ. The CDR3 spans 15 residues. CDR3 nucleotide sequence: TGCGCCAGCAGCCCTGTTCTAGGCTCCTACAATGGGCAGTTCTTC. Translation: CASSPVLGSYNGQFF. Full variable domain (outside the CDR3, taken from reference TRBV5-1 and TRBJ2-1): KAGVTQTPRYLIKTRGQQVTLSCSPISGHRSVSWYQQTPGQGLQFLFEYFSETQRNKGNFPGRFSGRQFSNSRSEMNVSTLELGDSALYLCASSPVLGSYNGQFFGPGTRLTVL.

The chain uses TRBV12-3 or TRBV12-4 and TRBJ2-4; D may be TRBD1 or TRBD2 (5 bases each). V dropped 2 bases and J dropped 13 bases, with 18 bases sitting between them. The CDR3 loop spans 14 amino acids. As DNA, the CDR3 is TGTGCCAGCAGTTTACCGGGACCCTGGGATGAGCAGTACTTC. This translates into CASSLPGPWDEQYF.

The chain has TRBV5-1 and TRBJ2-7; unclear D gene. The CDR3 length is 13 residues. The V gene's germline CDR1 is SGHRS and CDR2 YFSETQ. Between the trimmed V and J ends, which lost 4 bases and 5 bases, there was a span of 13 bases. The CDR3 region is CASSDINSNEQYF. DNA for the CDR3: TGCGCCAGCAGCGACATCAACTCGAACGAGCAGTACTTC.

The chain has TRBV5-1 and TRBJ2-5; no clear D. From germline, CDR1 is SGHRS and CDR2 YFSETQ. V was shortened by 2 bases and J by 2 bases, with 7 bases between the two germline ends. There are 13 residues in the CDR3. Here the CDR3 DNA reads TGCGCCAGCAGCTTACCAGCTCAAGAGACCCAGTACTTC. Translating gives CASSLPAQETQYF.

The sample holds many counts of this clonotype. This sequence joins TRBV3-1 and TRBJ2-1; TRBD2 aligns across 11 bases. Germline V lookup: CDR1 LGHDT, CDR2 YNNKEL (reference sequence). This CDR3 comprises 15 residues. The V gene end was trimmed by 3 bases and the J gene end by 5 bases; junction bases not matched to a gene: 3. The CDR3 DNA follows: TGTGCCAGCAGCCAGGGACTAGCGGACAACAATGAGCAGTTCTTC. This codes for CASSQGLADNNEQFF.

The rearrangement joins TRBV5-1 to TRBJ2-1; the match to TRBD1 covers 9 bases. Trimming took 5 bases from V and 6 from J; bases not matched to a gene: 12. The germline gives CDR1 SGHRS, CDR2 YFSETQ. This CDR3 region has 16 residues. In nucleotides, the CDR3 is TGCGCCAGCAGGCCCGGTGGGGGACAGGGTCTCAATGAGCAGTTCTTC. Residues: CASRPGGGQGLNEQFF.

A few counts support this clonotype. The chain is built from TRBV27 and TRBJ2-5; D gene unclear. The V end was cut by 4 bases, the J end by 5 bases, with 8 bases between. Germline V CDR1 and CDR2: MNHEY, SMNVEV (reference sequence). The CDR3 consists of 12 residues. This CDR3 reads CASSSSRETQYF. DNA of the CDR3: TGTGCCAGCAGTTCTAGTCGTGAGACCCAGTACTTC.

The rearrangement joins TRBV12-3 or TRBV12-4 to TRBJ2-1; no definite D call. Trimming removed 4 bases at V and 7 bases at J, with 11 bases between. The CDR3 length is 13 residues. CDR3 amino acids: CASSSSLSNEQFF. CDR3 bases: TGTGCCAGCAGTTCCAGTCTAAGTAATGAGCAGTTCTTC.

The chain joins TRBV20-1 to TRBJ2-4; TRBD1 matches 7 bases. The J call may be faulty, since TRBJ2-7 better matches the DNA end. From germline, CDR1 is DFQATT and CDR2 SNEGSKA (reference sequence). The CDR3 contains 14 residues. This CDR3 reads CSARYGQESYEQYF. The CDR3 bases are TGCAGTGCTAGGTACGGACAGGAGAGCTACGAGCAGTACTTC.

The V and J genes are TRBV6-5 and TRBJ1-1, with 8 bases matching TRBD1. Germline V gene data show CDR1 as MNHEY and CDR2 as SVGAGI. J gave up 0 bases and V 5 bases, and 14 bases lay outside the gene matches. This CDR3 region has 18 residues. The CDR3 coding sequence is TGTGCCAGCAGTAACGGGGCGCGACAGGGGAGAGTGAACACTGAAGCTTTCTTT. It codes for CASSNGARQGRVNTEAFF.

The chain employs TRBV20-1 and TRBJ2-1; 12 nucleotides match TRBD2. Germline-derived CDR1 and CDR2 are DFQATT and SNEGSKA (reference sequence). The CDR3 length is 15 residues. Trimming took 3 bases from V and 9 from J; bases not matched to a gene: 9. The chain's CDR3 is CSASPLAGGYREQFF. In DNA, the CDR3 is TGCAGTGCTAGTCCCCTAGCGGGAGGGTATCGTGAGCAGTTCTTC.

The V and J genes are TRBV12-3 or TRBV12-4 and TRBJ2-5; 7 bases line up with TRBD2. CDR3 length: 15 residues. V dropped 6 bases and J dropped 1; count of bases not matched to a gene: 8. CDR3 amino acids: CASRHRGGLQETQYF. The DNA of the CDR3 is TGTGCCAGCAGACATCGCGGGGGACTCCAAGAGACCCAGTACTTC.

This sequence joins TRBV12-3 or TRBV12-4 and TRBJ2-3; a possible D gene is TRBD2 (6 bases). Trimming left V 3 bases short and J 0 bases short, with 19 bases between. This CDR3 is 18 amino acids long. CDR3 DNA: TGTGCCAGCAGTTTGGACCGGGGACTCCATATTAGCACAGATACGCAGTATTTT. It codes for CASSLDRGLHISTDTQYF.

The V gene is TRBV20-1, the J gene TRBJ1-1; possible D gene TRBD1, 5 bases. Germline V gene data show CDR1 as DFQATT and CDR2 as SNEGSKA (reference sequence). This CDR3 is built from 14 residues. Trimming pared 3 bases from V and 4 bases from J, leaving 15 bases between. The CDR3 is CSASSSMGVTEAFF. The CDR3 bases are TGCAGTGCTAGCAGTTCGATGGGGGTCACTGAAGCTTTCTTT.

The chain uses TRBV5-1 and TRBJ2-7, with D unresolved. This CDR3 is 15 amino acids long. Trimming took 0 bases from V and 3 from J, leaving 13 bases between them. Germline loops: CDR1 SGHRS, CDR2 YFSETQ. The CDR3 DNA reads TGCGCCAGCAGCTTGGAGGGCAGGACCCTCTACGAGCAGTACTTC. The encoded protein is CASSLEGRTLYEQYF.

This chain joins TRBV29-1 and TRBJ1-4; D is ambiguous. V was trimmed by 0 bases and J by 8 bases, leaving 13 bases between them. The CDR3 extends over 14 amino acids. CDR1 is SQVTM, CDR2 ANQGSEA, per germline. The CDR3 bases are TGCAGCGTTGAAGAAGGCAGCGGAAGAGAAAAACTGTTTTTT. It is translated as CSVEEGSGREKLFF. The whole variable domain, filled in from reference TRBV29-1 and TRBJ1-4, reads SAVISQKPSRDICQRGTSLTIQCQVDSQVTMMFWYRQQPGQSLTLIATANQGSEATYESGFVIDKFPISRPNLTFSTLTVSNMSPEDSSIYLCSVEEGSGREKLFFGSGTQLSVL.

The V call is TRBV7-9, the J call TRBJ2-3; D may be TRBD1 (5 bases). Germline V gives CDR1 SEHNR, CDR2 FQNEAQ (reference sequence). Trimming cost V 5 bases and J 13 bases, with 16 bases left between them. The CDR3 extends over 12 amino acids. The CDR3 nucleotides are TGTGCCAGCAGCCCCCGGAAGGGGTATGAGTATTTT. Translation: CASSPRKGYEYF.

This clonotype came up a few times. This rearrangement joins TRBV5-1 to TRBJ2-1; D is possibly TRBD2 (6 bases). Germline V gene sequence: CDR1 SGHRS, CDR2 YFSETQ. The CDR3 is made up of 15 amino acids. Deletions cut 1 base from V and 8 bases from J, with 16 bases between. CDR3 loop: CASSLTRESLDEQFF. Written as DNA, the CDR3 is TGCGCCAGCAGCTTGACTCGGGAGAGTCTAGATGAGCAGTTCTTC. The variable domain in full, with the rest retrieved from reference TRBV5-1 and TRBJ2-1, is KAGVTQTPRYLIKTRGQQVTLSCSPISGHRSVSWYQQTPGQGLQFLFEYFSETQRNKGNFPGRFSGRQFSNSRSEMNVSTLELGDSALYLCASSLTRESLDEQFFGPGTRLTVL.